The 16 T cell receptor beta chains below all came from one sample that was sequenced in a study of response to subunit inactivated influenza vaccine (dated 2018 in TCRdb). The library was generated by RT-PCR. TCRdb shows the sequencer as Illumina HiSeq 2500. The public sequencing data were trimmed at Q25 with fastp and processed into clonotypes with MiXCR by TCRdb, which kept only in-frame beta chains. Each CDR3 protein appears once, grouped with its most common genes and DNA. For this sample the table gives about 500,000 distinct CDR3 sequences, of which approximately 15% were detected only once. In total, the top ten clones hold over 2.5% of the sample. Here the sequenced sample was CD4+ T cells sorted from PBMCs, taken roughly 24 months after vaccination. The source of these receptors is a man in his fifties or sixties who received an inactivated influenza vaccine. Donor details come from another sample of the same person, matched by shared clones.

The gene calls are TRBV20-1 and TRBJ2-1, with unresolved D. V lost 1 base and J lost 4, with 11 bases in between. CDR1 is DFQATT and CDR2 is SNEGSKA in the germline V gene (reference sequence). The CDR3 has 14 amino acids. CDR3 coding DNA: TGCAGTGCTAGAGGGCGGCCTTATTACAATGAGCAGTTCTTC. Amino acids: CSARGRPYYNEQFF.

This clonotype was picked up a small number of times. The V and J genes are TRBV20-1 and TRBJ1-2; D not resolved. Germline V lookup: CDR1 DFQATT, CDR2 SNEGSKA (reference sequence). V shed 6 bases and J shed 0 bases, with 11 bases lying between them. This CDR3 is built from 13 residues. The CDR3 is CSAHNAANYGYTF. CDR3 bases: TGCAGTGCCCACAACGCGGCTAACTATGGCTACACCTTC.

The CDR3: CASIERAEETQYF. The CDR3 coding sequence is TGTGCCAGCATAGAGCGGGCAGAAGAGACCCAGTACTTC. The J gene is TRBJ2-5, the V gene TRBV6-1; a weak D match, TRBD2 (6 bases). With 7 bases removed from V and 3 bases from J, the gap between germline ends came to 12 bases. CDR1 and CDR2 from the germline V gene are MNHNS and SASEGT. The CDR3 has 13 residues.

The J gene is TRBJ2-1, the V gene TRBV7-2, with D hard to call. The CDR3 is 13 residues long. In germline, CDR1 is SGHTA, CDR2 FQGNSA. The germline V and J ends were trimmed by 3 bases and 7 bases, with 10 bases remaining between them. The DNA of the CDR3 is TGTGCCAGCAGCTTTAGGACCAGGAATGAGCAGTTCTTC. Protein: CASSFRTRNEQFF.

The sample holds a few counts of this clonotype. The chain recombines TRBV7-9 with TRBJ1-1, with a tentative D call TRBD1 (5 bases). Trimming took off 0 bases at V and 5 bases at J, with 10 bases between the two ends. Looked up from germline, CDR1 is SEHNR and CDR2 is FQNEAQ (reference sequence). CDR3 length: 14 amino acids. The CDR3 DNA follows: TGTGCCAGCAGCTTAGCTCCGGGGGTGACTGAAGCTTTCTTT. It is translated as CASSLAPGVTEAFF. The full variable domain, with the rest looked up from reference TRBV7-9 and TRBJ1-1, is DTGVSQNPRHKITKRGQNVTFRCDPISEHNRLYWYRQTLGQGPEFLTYFQNEAQLEKSRLLSDRFSAERPKGSFSTLEIQRTEQGDSAMYLCASSLAPGVTEAFFGQGTRLTVV.

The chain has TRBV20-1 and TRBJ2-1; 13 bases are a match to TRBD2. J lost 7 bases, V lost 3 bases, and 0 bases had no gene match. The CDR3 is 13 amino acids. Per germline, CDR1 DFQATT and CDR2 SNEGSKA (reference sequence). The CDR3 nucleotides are TGCAGTGCTAGGGGACTAGCGGGAAATGAGCAGTTCTTC. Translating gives CSARGLAGNEQFF.

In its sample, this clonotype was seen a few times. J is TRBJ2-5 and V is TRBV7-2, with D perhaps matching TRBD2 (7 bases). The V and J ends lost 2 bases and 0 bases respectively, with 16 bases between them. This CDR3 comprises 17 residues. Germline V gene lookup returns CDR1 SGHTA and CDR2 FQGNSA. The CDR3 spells CASSLSGASGNQETQYF. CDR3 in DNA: TGTGCCAGCAGCTTATCAGGGGCTAGCGGAAACCAAGAGACCCAGTACTTC.

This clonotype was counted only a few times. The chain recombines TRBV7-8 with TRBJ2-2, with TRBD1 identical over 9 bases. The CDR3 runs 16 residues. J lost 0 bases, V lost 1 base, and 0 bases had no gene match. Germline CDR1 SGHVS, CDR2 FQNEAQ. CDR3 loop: CASSLGTGANTGELFF. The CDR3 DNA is TGTGCCAGCAGCTTAGGGACAGGGGCGAACACCGGGGAGCTGTTTTTT.

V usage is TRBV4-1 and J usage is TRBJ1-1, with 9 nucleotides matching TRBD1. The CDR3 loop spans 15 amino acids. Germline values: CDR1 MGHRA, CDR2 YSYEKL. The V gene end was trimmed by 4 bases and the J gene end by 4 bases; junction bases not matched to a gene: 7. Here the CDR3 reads CASSLPQGASTEAFF. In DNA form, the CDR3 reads TGCGCCAGCAGCCTACCACAGGGGGCGAGCACTGAAGCTTTCTTT.

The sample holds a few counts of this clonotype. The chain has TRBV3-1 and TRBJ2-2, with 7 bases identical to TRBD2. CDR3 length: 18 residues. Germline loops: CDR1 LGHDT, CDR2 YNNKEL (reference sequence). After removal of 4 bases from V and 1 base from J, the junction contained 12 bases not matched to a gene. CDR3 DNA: TGTGCCAGCAGCCCAGGCGGGGGACTCACCCAGAACACCGGGGAGCTGTTTTTT. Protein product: CASSPGGGLTQNTGELFF.

The CDR3 spells CAISDGRQGGNQPQHF. For the CDR3, the DNA is TGTGCCATCAGTGACGGGAGACAGGGCGGCAATCAGCCCCAGCATTTT. The rearrangement links TRBV10-3 to TRBJ1-5; 7 bases match TRBD1. J gave up 2 bases and V 3 bases, and 7 bases lay outside the gene matches. The CDR3 consists of 16 residues. Germline loops: CDR1 ENHRY, CDR2 SYGVKD.

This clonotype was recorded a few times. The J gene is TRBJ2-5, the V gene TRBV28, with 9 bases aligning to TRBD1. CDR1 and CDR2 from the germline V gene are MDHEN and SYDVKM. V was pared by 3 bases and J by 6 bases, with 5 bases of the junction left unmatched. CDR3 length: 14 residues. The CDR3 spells CASSFGTGIKTQYF. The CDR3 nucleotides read TGTGCCAGCAGTTTCGGGACAGGGATTAAGACCCAGTACTTC.

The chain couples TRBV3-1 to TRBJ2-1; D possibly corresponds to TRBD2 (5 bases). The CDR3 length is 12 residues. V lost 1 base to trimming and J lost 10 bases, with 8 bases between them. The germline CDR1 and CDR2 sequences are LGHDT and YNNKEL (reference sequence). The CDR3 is CASSQAGREQFF. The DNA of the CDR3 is TGTGCCAGCAGCCAAGCGGGGAGAGAGCAGTTCTTC.

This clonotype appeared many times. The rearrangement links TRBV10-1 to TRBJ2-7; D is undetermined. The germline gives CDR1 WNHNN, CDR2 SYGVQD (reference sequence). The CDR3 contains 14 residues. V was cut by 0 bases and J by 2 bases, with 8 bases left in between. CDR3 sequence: CASSESYGPYEQYF. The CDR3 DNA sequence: TGCGCCAGCAGTGAGTCCTACGGCCCCTACGAGCAGTACTTC.

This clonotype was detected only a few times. The DNA for the CDR3 is TGTGCCAGCCGCGTGGGATCCCTCTTTGGCTACACCTTC. It specifies CASRVGSLFGYTF. The rearrangement joins TRBV18 to TRBJ1-2; D remains ambiguous. CDR3 length equals 13 residues. V was cut by 8 bases and J by 7 bases, with 17 bases left in between. Germline CDR1 reads KGHSH; CDR2 reads LQKENI.

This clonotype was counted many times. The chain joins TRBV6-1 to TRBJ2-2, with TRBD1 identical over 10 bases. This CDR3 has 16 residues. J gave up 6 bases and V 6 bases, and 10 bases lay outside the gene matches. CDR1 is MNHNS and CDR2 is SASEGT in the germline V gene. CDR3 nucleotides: TGTGCCAGCAGGGCGCCGGGACAGGGGAAAGCCGGGGAGCTGTTTTTT. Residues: CASRAPGQGKAGELFF.